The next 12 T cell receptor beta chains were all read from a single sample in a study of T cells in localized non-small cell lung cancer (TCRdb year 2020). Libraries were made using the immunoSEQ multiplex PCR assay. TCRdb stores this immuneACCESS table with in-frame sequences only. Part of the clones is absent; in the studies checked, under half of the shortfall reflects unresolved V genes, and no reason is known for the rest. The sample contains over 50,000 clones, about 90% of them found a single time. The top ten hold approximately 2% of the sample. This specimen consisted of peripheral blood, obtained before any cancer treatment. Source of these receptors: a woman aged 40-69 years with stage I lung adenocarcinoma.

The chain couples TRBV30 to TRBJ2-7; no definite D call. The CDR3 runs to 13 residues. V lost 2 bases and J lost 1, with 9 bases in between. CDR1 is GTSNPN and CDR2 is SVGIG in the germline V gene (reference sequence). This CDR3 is CAWSKDASYEQYF. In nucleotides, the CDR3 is TGTGCCTGGAGTAAGGACGCTTCCTACGAGCAGTACTTC.

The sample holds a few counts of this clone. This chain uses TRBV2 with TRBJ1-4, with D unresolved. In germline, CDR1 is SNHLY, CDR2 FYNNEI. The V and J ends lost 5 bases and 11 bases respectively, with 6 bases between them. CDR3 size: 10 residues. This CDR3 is CASSTGKLFF. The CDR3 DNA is TGTGCCAGCAGTACCGGGAAACTGTTTTTT.

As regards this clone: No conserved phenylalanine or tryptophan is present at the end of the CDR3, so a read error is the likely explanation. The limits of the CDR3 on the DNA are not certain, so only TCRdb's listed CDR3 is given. This CDR3 is CASTEGTSGNPQEI. The chain links TRBV6-5 to TRBJ2-7; the table assigns TRBD2, which was not confirmed against the DNA. The CDR3 extends over 14 residues, inclusive of both ends. The germline CDR1 and CDR2 sequences are MNHEY and SVGAGI.

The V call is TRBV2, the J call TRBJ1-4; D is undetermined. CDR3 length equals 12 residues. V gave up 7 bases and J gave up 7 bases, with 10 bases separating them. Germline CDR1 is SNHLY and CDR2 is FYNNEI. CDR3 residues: CASMREGEKLFF. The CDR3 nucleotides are TGTGCCAGCATGAGGGAGGGTGAAAAACTGTTTTTT.

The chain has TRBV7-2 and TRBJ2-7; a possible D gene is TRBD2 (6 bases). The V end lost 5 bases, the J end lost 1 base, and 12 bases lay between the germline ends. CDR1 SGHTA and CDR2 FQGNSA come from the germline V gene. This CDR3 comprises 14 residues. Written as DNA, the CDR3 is TGTGCCAGCAGCCCCGTCGGGGGTTCCTACGAGCAGTACTTC. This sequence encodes CASSPVGGSYEQYF.

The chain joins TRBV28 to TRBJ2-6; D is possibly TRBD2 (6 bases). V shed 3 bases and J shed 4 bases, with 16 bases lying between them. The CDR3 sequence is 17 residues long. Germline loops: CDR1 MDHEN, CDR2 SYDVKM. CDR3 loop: CASSLPGTPVGANVLTF. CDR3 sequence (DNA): TGTGCCAGCAGTTTGCCCGGGACTCCCGTGGGGGCCAACGTCCTGACTTTC.

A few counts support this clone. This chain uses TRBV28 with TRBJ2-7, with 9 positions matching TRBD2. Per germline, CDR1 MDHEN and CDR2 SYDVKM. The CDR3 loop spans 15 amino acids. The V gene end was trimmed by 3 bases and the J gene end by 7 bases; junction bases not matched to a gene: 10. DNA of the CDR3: TGTGCCAGCAGTTTCGCTCTAGCGGGAAAGGGAGAGCAGTACTTC. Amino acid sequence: CASSFALAGKGEQYF.

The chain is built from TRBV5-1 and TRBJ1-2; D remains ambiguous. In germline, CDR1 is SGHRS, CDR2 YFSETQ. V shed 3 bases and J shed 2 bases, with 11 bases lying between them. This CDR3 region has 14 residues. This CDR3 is CASSSRLGNYGYTF. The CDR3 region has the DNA TGCGCCAGCAGCTCCAGATTAGGCAACTATGGCTACACCTTC.

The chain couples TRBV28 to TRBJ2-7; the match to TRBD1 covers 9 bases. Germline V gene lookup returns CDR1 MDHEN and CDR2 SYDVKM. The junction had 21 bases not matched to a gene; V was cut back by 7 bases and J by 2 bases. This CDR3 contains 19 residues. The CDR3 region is CASTKTRDRASWVPYEQYF. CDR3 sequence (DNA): TGTGCCAGCACCAAAACCCGGGACAGGGCATCCTGGGTTCCCTACGAGCAGTACTTC. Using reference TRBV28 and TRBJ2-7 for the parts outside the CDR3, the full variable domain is DVKVTQSSRYLVKRTGEKVFLECVQDMDHENMFWYRQDPGLGLRLIYFSYDVKMKEKGDIPEGYSVSREKKERFSLILESASTNQTSMYLCASTKTRDRASWVPYEQYFGPGTRLTVT.

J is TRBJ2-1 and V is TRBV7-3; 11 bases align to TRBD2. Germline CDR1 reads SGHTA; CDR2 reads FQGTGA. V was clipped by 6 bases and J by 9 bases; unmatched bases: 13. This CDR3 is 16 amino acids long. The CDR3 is CASSSRVAGGQGEQFF. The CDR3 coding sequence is TGTGCCAGCAGTTCGCGGGTAGCGGGGGGGCAGGGTGAGCAGTTCTTC.

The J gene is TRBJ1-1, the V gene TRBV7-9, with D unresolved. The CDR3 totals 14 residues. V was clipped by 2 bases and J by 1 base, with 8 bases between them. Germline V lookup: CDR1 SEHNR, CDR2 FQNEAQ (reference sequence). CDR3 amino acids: CASSLPATNTEAFF. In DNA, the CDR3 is TGTGCCAGCAGCTTACCGGCAACGAACACTGAAGCTTTCTTT.

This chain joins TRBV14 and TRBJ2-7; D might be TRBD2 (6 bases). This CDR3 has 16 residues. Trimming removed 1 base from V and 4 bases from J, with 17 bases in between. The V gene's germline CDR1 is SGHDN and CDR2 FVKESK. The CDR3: CASSQGVRRGLYEQYF. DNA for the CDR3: TGTGCCAGCAGCCAAGGTGTGAGGAGGGGATTATACGAGCAGTACTTC. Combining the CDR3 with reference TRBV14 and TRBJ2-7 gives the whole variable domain EAGVTQFPSHSVIEKGQTVTLRCDPISGHDNLYWYRRVMGKEIKFLLHFVKESKQDESGMPNNRFLAERTGGTYSTLKVQPAELEDSGVYFCASSQGVRRGLYEQYFGPGTRLTVT.